These 27 T cell receptor beta chains were all obtained from the same sample, sequenced in a study of blood T cell repertoires in COVID-19. Produced via immunoSEQ multiplex PCR; TCRdb's table is partial and in-frame only. The sample shows under 350,000 clones, 86% of them seen only once. Sequencing was done on a sample of PBMCs or T cells enriched from blood (not recorded which). These receptor sequences come from a woman aged 40 to 49 with acute COVID-19.

V is TRBV7-8 and J is TRBJ2-5, with 11 bases lining up with TRBD2. V lost 5 bases to trimming and J lost 3 bases; unmatched junction nucleotides: 2. Germline V lookup: CDR1 SGHVS, CDR2 FQNEAQ. The CDR3 sequence is 14 residues long. CDR3 coding DNA: TGTGCCAGCAGCGTGGGACTAGCGGAAGAGACCCAGTACTTC. It yields the protein CASSVGLAEETQYF.

The J gene is TRBJ1-3, the V gene TRBV5-4; the D gene is possibly TRBD1 (6 bases). This CDR3 has 16 amino acids. Trimming shortened V by 0 bases and J by 1 base, and 11 bases separated the two germline ends. Germline values: CDR1 SGHNT, CDR2 YYREEE (reference sequence). CDR3 residues: CASSLDPTGSGNTIYF. The DNA of the CDR3 is TGTGCCAGCAGCTTGGATCCCACAGGGTCTGGAAACACCATATATTTT.

The genes are TRBV14 and TRBJ1-3; D not resolved. Germline CDR1 is SGHDN and CDR2 is FVKESK. Trimming pared 2 bases from V and 1 base from J, leaving 9 bases between. The CDR3 is 15 amino acids. The CDR3 bases are TGTGCCAGCAGCCAACGAAGCGGATCTGGAAACACCATATATTTT. It yields the protein CASSQRSGSGNTIYF.

This clone was seen a single time. The chain is built from TRBV5-6 and TRBJ1-5, with 10 bases lining up with TRBD1. This CDR3 has 15 residues. The V gene's germline CDR1 is SGHDT and CDR2 YYEEEE. V lost 4 bases and J lost 3; bases outside the gene matches: 4. This CDR3 is CASSPGTGDNQPQHF. The CDR3 coding sequence is TGTGCCAGCAGCCCGGGGACAGGGGACAATCAGCCCCAGCATTTT.

This clone was found once. V and J are TRBV5-5 and TRBJ2-1, with D possibly being TRBD1 (5 bases). CDR1 and CDR2 from the germline V gene are SGHKS and YYEKEE (reference sequence). V lost 3 bases and J lost 6, with 10 bases in between. The CDR3 has 13 residues. This CDR3 is CASSSRQSNEQFF. Here the CDR3 DNA reads TGTGCCAGCAGCTCCCGACAGTCCAATGAGCAGTTCTTC.

The chain recombines TRBV28 with TRBJ2-3, with TRBD2 matching over 9 bases. The CDR3 has 16 amino acids. Germline-derived CDR1 and CDR2 are MDHEN and SYDVKM. The V segment lost 5 bases and the J segment 0 bases; nucleotides outside the gene matches: 6. The CDR3 loop is CASSQTLAGSTDTQYF. In DNA, the CDR3 is TGTGCCAGCAGTCAAACCCTAGCGGGAAGCACAGATACGCAGTATTTT.

The chain couples TRBV6-5 to TRBJ2-7, with TRBD1 as a possible D gene (6 bases). The length of the CDR3 is 13 residues. Trimming pared 2 bases from V and 11 bases from J, leaving 16 bases between. The germline V gene encodes CDR1 MNHEY and CDR2 SVGAGI. The CDR3, as DNA: TGTGCCAGCAGTTACGGGTTAACAGGGAACAAGTACTTC. Amino acids: CASSYGLTGNKYF.

This chain joins TRBV5-8 and TRBJ1-2; TRBD1 matches at 7 bases. Germline V gene lookup returns CDR1 SGHTS and CDR2 YDEGEE. With V trimmed by 2 bases and J by 3 bases, 1 base remained unmatched. This CDR3 has 13 amino acids. The CDR3 sequence: CASSFGTDYGYTF. CDR3 in DNA: TGTGCCAGCAGCTTCGGGACAGACTATGGCTACACCTTC.

The chain links TRBV6-1 to TRBJ1-2; D gene unclear. The CDR3 extends over 18 amino acids. V lost 1 base and J lost 5, with 23 bases in between. The germline CDR1 and CDR2 sequences are MNHNS and SASEGT. The CDR3 loop is CASSEEVLLRGVRYGYTF. The CDR3, as DNA: TGTGCCAGCAGTGAAGAGGTCTTACTCAGAGGTGTACGGTATGGCTACACCTTC.

CDR3 in DNA: TGTGCCAGCTGCCACAGAACCCCACAAGAGACCCAGTACTTC. It codes for CASCHRTPQETQYF. The V call is TRBV18, the J call TRBJ2-5; unclear D gene. Trimming removed 7 bases at V and 2 bases at J, with 14 bases between. CDR1 KGHSH and CDR2 LQKENI come from the germline V gene. The CDR3 spans 14 residues. Together with reference TRBV18 and TRBJ2-5, the CDR3 gives the full variable domain: NAGVMQNPRHLVRRRGQEARLRCSPMKGHSHVYWYRQLPEEGLKFMVYLQKENIIDESGMPKERFSAEFPKEGPSILRIQQVVRGDSAAYFCASCHRTPQETQYFGPGTRLLVL.

This chain joins TRBV13 and TRBJ1-6; D not resolved. This CDR3 is 14 amino acids long. Germline CDR1 is PRHDT and CDR2 is FYEKMQ (reference sequence). Deletions cut 2 bases from V and 8 bases from J, with 10 bases between. The DNA of the CDR3 is TGTGCCAGCAGCTTACCAAGGGAGGATTCACCCCTCCACTTT. Residues: CASSLPREDSPLHF.

V usage is TRBV11-1 and J usage is TRBJ1-1, with D perhaps matching TRBD1 (6 bases). The CDR3 is 14 residues long. Germline V lookup: CDR1 SGHAT, CDR2 FQDESV (reference sequence). The V gene lost 0 bases and the J gene lost 8 bases, with 13 bases spanning the gap. The CDR3, as DNA: TGTGCCAGCAGCTTAGCAGGGGGATTGGCAGAAGCTTTCTTT. Amino acids: CASSLAGGLAEAFF.

The gene calls are TRBV7-9 and TRBJ1-6; 8 bases match TRBD1. CDR1 and CDR2 (germline): SEHNR, FQNEAQ (reference sequence). Trimming took 3 bases from V and 12 from J; bases not matched to a gene: 7. This CDR3 is 14 amino acids long. The CDR3 here is CASSFSGGAGPLHF. The CDR3 bases are TGTGCCAGCAGCTTTTCAGGGGGCGCCGGACCCCTCCACTTT. Supplemented by reference TRBV7-9 and TRBJ1-6, the full variable domain reads DTGVSQNPRHKITKRGQNVTFRCDPISEHNRLYWYRQTLGQGPEFLTYFQNEAQLEKSRLLSDRFSAERPKGSFSTLEIQRTEQGDSAMYLCASSFSGGAGPLHFGNGTRLTVT.

CDR3 amino acids: CARSLLGLAGLTYEQYF. DNA of the CDR3: TGTGCCAGAAGCTTGTTAGGACTAGCGGGGTTAACCTACGAGCAGTACTTC. The rearrangement joins TRBV5-3 to TRBJ2-7; 12 bases agree with TRBD2. TRBV5-3 is an ORF; its function is uncertain. Trimming removed 1 base from V and 2 bases from J; junction bases left unmatched: 7. The CDR3 spans 17 residues.

The chain joins TRBV27 to TRBJ1-5; TRBD1 aligns across 7 bases. V was pared by 5 bases and J by 4 bases, with 5 bases of the junction left unmatched. Germline V gene lookup returns CDR1 MNHEY and CDR2 SMNVEV (reference sequence). The CDR3 length is 14 residues. This CDR3 is CASSVRGRNQPQHF. The CDR3 coding sequence is TGTGCCAGCAGTGTAAGGGGGCGGAATCAGCCCCAGCATTTT.

This clone appeared a few times. This chain joins TRBV9 and TRBJ2-5; D may be TRBD1 (6 bases). The CDR3 loop spans 15 amino acids. Germline CDR1 and CDR2: SGDLS and YYNGEE. V lost 0 bases and J 4 bases, leaving 13 bases between the germline ends. The CDR3 reads CASSVAGVPGETQYF. In DNA, the CDR3 is TGTGCCAGCAGCGTAGCAGGGGTACCGGGAGAGACCCAGTACTTC. The full variable domain, rest sourced from reference TRBV9 and TRBJ2-5, is DSGVTQTPKHLITATGQRVTLRCSPRSGDLSVYWYQQSLDQGLQFLIQYYNGEERAKGNILERFSAQQFPDLHSELNLSSLELGDSALYFCASSVAGVPGETQYFGPGTRLLVL.

This chain joins TRBV2 and TRBJ1-1; D unclear. Trimming cost V 4 bases and J 0 bases, with 6 bases left between them. This CDR3 comprises 13 residues. Germline V gene data show CDR1 as SNHLY and CDR2 as FYNNEI. CDR3 in amino acids: CASSVSMNTEAFF. The DNA of the CDR3 is TGTGCCAGCAGTGTTTCAATGAACACTGAAGCTTTCTTT. Supplemented by reference TRBV2 and TRBJ1-1, the full variable domain reads EPEVTQTPSHQVTQMGQEVILRCVPISNHLYFYWYRQILGQKVEFLVSFYNNEISEKSEIFDDQFSVERPDGSNFTLKIRSTKLEDSAMYFCASSVSMNTEAFFGQGTRLTVV.

The chain has TRBV2 and TRBJ2-2; 9 bases are a match to TRBD1. V shed 6 bases and J 3 bases; nucleotides not matched to a gene: 5. The length of the CDR3 is 15 residues. Germline CDR1 and CDR2: SNHLY and FYNNEI. CDR3 nucleotides: TGTGCCAGCAGGGGGACAGGGCTCTACACCGGGGAGCTGTTTTTT. This encodes CASRGTGLYTGELFF.

The table lists this clone with a count of one. This chain uses TRBV6-1 with TRBJ2-5; 10 positions match TRBD1. Losses at the gene ends were 4 bases for V and 4 bases for J; bases not matched to a gene: 9. Per germline, CDR1 MNHNS and CDR2 SASEGT. The CDR3 contains 16 residues. This CDR3 is CASSARLRTGGETQYF. DNA of the CDR3: TGTGCCAGCAGTGCCCGTCTGCGGACAGGGGGAGAGACCCAGTACTTC.

There are a few counts of this clone. The V gene is TRBV4-1, the J gene TRBJ2-2; D may be TRBD1 (6 bases). CDR3 size: 16 residues. With 2 bases removed from V and 1 base from J, the gap between germline ends came to 11 bases. Germline V gene lookup returns CDR1 MGHRA and CDR2 YSYEKL. CDR3 amino acids: CASSQRTDENTGELFF. In nucleotides, the CDR3 is TGCGCCAGCAGCCAACGGACAGACGAGAACACCGGGGAGCTGTTTTTT.

This clone was counted a single time. The rearrangement links TRBV5-4 to TRBJ2-5; the match to TRBD2 covers 11 bases. The V gene end was trimmed by 0 bases and the J gene end by 4 bases; junction bases not matched to a gene: 5. This CDR3 has 16 amino acids. CDR1 is SGHNT and CDR2 is YYREEE in the germline V gene (reference sequence). The CDR3 DNA is TGTGCCAGCAGCTTGGATGCTAGCGGGGGGATAGAGACCCAGTACTTC. The encoded protein is CASSLDASGGIETQYF.

The chain carries TRBV18 and TRBJ1-1, with D tentatively TRBD1 (6 bases). CDR3 length: 15 residues. The V end lost 1 base, the J end lost 4 bases, and 13 bases lay between the germline ends. Germline lookup yields CDR1 KGHSH and CDR2 LQKENI. CDR3 nucleotides: TGTGCCAGCTCACCACGGGGGCGGAAGGCCACTGAAGCTTTCTTT. Its protein is CASSPRGRKATEAFF.

The chain combines TRBV3-1 (or the pseudogene TRBV3-2) with TRBJ2-3; D perhaps matches TRBD2 (6 bases). Germline loops: CDR1 LGHDT, CDR2 YNNKEL (reference sequence). The CDR3 covers 15 residues. The ends were cut back, 4 bases at V and 2 bases at J, with 13 bases in the middle. For the CDR3, the DNA is TGTGCCAGCAGCCCTAGCGAGAAGTTCACAGATACGCAGTATTTT. Its translation is CASSPSEKFTDTQYF.

This chain connects TRBV12-3 or TRBV12-4 to TRBJ1-2, with 8 positions matching TRBD1. V was pared by 4 bases and J by 7 bases, with 2 bases of the junction left unmatched. The CDR3 loop spans 12 amino acids. DNA for the CDR3: TGTGCCAGCAGTTCAGGGGGCGGTGGCTACACCTTC. This translates into CASSSGGGGYTF.

This clone was seen a few times. The chain is built from TRBV15 and TRBJ1-5; 9 bases agree with TRBD1. CDR3 length: 19 residues. Germline V gene lookup returns CDR1 LNHNV and CDR2 YYDKDF (reference sequence). V was clipped by 3 bases and J by 0 bases; unmatched bases: 12. CDR3 in amino acids: CATSSTGGGPFYSNQPQHF. The CDR3 DNA is TGTGCCACCAGCAGCACAGGGGGCGGCCCCTTTTATAGCAATCAGCCCCAGCATTTT.

The genes are TRBV19 and TRBJ2-7, with 7 positions matching TRBD2. The CDR3 totals 14 residues. V lost 3 bases and J lost 10; bases outside the gene matches: 12. CDR1 is LNHDA and CDR2 is SQIVND in the germline V gene (reference sequence). DNA for the CDR3: TGTGCCAGTAGTATTGAGGGAGGGGCCCCGAAACAGTACTTC. It codes for CASSIEGGAPKQYF.

Here the CDR3 DNA reads TGTGCCAGCAGTCGTAAGGGACAGGGACGCTCTGGAAACACCATATATTTT. As protein: CASSRKGQGRSGNTIYF. This chain joins TRBV6-6 and TRBJ1-3, with TRBD1 matching over 9 bases. V trimming: 5 bases; J trimming: 0 bases; junction bases outside the gene matches: 8. The CDR3 spans 17 residues. The germline V gene encodes CDR1 MNHNY and CDR2 SVGAGI (reference sequence).